This T cell receptor beta chain comes out of a study of cytotoxic CD8 clonotypes in ibrutinib-treated CLL. TCRdb's table, derived via immunoSEQ multiplex PCR, lists solely in-frame clones and lacks some. The table lists 20,000 to 25,000 clones, roughly 80% of them singletons. Per the germline V gene, CDR1 is MNHEY and CDR2 is SVGAGI. The CDR3 consists of 16 residues. Deletions cut 2 bases from V and 4 bases from J, with 14 bases between. The V gene is TRBV6-5, the J gene TRBJ2-2; weak D call: TRBD1 (6 bases). Sequenced here: PBMCs, sampled before ibrutinib treatment. This TCR came from a human donor with chronic lymphocytic leukemia. This CDR3 is CASSYGTPALTGELFF. CDR3 coding DNA: TGTGCCAGCAGTTACGGGACACCGGCCCTCACCGGGGAGCTGTTTTTT.